The 5 T cell receptor beta chains listed next were all sequenced from one sample in a study of response to subunit inactivated influenza vaccine. Via MiXCR, TCRdb re-called the RT-PCR reads, giving one row per CDR3 protein. The sample yields approximately 520,000 distinct CDR3 sequences, about 25% seen once. The specimen comprised CD4+ T cells sorted from PBMCs, sampled 5 to 6 days after vaccination. Receptor source: a man aged 50-59 years who received an inactivated influenza vaccine.

This clonotype has at least ten counts. The chain couples TRBV20-1 to TRBJ2-1, with D uncertain. The CDR3 loop spans 15 amino acids. Per germline, CDR1 DFQATT and CDR2 SNEGSKA (reference sequence). Trimming shortened V by 6 bases and J by 4 bases, and 19 bases separated the two germline ends. The CDR3 sequence is CSARARPDRYNEQFF. For the CDR3, the DNA is TGCAGTGCAAGGGCCCGACCAGATCGTTACAATGAGCAGTTCTTC.

This clonotype has only one observation. The chain has TRBV7-2 and TRBJ2-1; D is undetermined. Looked up from germline, CDR1 is SGHTA and CDR2 is FQGNSA. The CDR3 is 12 amino acids. Trimming stripped 2 bases from V and 8 bases from J, with 7 bases between. This CDR3 reads CASSLKRYEQFF. CDR3 in DNA: TGTGCCAGCAGCTTAAAGCGCTATGAGCAGTTCTTC.

The rearrangement joins TRBV11-3 to TRBJ2-5; D not resolved. The CDR3 has 14 amino acids. The V gene's germline CDR1 is SGHNT and CDR2 YENEEA. Deletions cut 1 base from V and 6 bases from J, with 12 bases between. For the CDR3, the DNA is TGTGCCAGCAGCTTAGCCCACCACGACAAGACCCAGTACTTC. Residues: CASSLAHHDKTQYF.

This clonotype was detected only a few times. J is TRBJ1-5 and V is TRBV28; 7 bases are a match to TRBD1. V shed 5 bases, J shed 3 bases, and the junction held 19 bases outside the gene matches. The CDR3 extends over 19 amino acids. CDR1 and CDR2 from the germline V gene are MDHEN and SYDVKM. The CDR3 nucleotides are TGTGCCAGCAGTAGATTAAGGGGGCTGGGGGTTTCGAACAATCAGCCCCAGCATTTT. This sequence encodes CASSRLRGLGVSNNQPQHF.

This clonotype rates as medium-sized (0.01 to 0.1%). This chain connects TRBV6-5 to TRBJ1-1; TRBD1 is a possible D gene (6 bases). V shed 4 bases and J shed 8 bases, with 23 bases lying between them. The CDR3 extends over 16 amino acids. Germline V gene lookup returns CDR1 MNHEY and CDR2 SVGAGI. CDR3 in amino acids: CASSSGDTRGMEEAFF. CDR3 DNA: TGTGCCAGCAGTTCAGGCGACACGAGGGGGATGGAAGAAGCTTTCTTT.